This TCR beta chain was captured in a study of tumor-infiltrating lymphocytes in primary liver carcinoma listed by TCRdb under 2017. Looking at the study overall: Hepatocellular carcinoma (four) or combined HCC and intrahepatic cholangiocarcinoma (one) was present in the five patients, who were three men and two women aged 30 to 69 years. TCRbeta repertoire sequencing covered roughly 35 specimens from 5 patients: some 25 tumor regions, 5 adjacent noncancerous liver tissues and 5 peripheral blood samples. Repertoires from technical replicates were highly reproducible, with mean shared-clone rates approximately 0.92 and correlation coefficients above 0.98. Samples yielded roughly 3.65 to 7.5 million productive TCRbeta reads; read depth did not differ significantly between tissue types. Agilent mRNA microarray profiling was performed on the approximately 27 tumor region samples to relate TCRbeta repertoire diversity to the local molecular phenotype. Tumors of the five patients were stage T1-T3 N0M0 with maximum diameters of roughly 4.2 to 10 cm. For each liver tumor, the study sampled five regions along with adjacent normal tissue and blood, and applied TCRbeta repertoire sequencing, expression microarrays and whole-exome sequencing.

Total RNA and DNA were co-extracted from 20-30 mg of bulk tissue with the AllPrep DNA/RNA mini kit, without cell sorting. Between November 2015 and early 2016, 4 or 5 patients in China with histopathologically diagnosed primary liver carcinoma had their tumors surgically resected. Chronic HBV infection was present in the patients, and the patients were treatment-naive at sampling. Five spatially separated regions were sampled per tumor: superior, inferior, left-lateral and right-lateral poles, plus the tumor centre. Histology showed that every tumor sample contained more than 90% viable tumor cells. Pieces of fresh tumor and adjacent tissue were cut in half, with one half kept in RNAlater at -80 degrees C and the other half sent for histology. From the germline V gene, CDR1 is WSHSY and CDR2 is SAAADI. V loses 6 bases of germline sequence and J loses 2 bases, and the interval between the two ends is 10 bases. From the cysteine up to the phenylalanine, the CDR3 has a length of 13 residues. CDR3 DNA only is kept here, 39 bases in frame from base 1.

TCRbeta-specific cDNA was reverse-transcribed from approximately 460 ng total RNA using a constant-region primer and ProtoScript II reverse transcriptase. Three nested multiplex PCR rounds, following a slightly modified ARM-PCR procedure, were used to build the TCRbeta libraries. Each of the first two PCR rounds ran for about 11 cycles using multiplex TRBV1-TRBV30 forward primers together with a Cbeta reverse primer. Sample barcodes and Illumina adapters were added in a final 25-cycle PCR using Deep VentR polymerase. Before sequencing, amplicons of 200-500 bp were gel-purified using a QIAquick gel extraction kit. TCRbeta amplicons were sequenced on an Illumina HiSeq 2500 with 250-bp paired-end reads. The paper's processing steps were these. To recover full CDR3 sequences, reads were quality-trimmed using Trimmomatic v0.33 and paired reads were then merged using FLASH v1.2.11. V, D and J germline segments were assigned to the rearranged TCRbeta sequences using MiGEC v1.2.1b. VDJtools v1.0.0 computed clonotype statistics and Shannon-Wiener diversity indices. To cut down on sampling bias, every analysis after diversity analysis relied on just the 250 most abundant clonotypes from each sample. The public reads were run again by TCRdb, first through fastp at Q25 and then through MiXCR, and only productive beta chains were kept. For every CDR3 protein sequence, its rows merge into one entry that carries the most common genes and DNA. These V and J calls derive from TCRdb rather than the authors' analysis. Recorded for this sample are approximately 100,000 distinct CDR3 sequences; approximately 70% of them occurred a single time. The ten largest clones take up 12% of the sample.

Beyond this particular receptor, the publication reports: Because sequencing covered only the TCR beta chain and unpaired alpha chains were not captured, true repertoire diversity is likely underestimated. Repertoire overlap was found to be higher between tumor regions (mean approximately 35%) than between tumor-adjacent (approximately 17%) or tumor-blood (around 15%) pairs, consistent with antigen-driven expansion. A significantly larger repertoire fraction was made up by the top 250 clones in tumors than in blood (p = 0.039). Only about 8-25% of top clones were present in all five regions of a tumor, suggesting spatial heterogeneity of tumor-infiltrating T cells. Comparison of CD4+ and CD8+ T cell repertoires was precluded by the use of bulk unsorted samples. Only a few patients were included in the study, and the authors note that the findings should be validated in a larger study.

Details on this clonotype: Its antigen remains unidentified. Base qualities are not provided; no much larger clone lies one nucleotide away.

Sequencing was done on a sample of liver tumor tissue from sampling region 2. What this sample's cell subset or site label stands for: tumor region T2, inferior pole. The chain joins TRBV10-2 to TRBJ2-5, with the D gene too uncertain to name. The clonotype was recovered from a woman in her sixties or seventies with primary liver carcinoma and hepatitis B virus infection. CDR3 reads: CASRLGEQETQYF. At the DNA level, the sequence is TGCGCCAGCAGGCTCGGCGAGCAAGAGACCCAGTACTTC.